These 22 T cell receptor beta chains originate from one sample sequenced in a study of Ad26.COV2.S vaccination and SARS-CoV-2 variants. The treatment denotes: 15 to 20 received Ad26.COV2.S at low or high dose, single or two shots; roughly five received placebo; per-sample allocation not given. Collection of samples fell on day 63 after the first vaccine or placebo injection. Sequencing was performed with immunoSEQ multiplex PCR; in TCRdb, only in-frame clones are kept and a portion is missing. This table holds some 480,000 clones, 87% found once. The source was peripheral blood, collected in a trial of Ad26.COV2.S vaccine versus placebo. These receptor sequences come from a person aged 18-60 years who received the Ad26.COV2.S COVID-19 vaccine or a placebo.

This clone came up once. This chain joins TRBV11-2 and TRBJ2-1, with 11 bases aligning to TRBD2. CDR3 size: 18 residues. The junction had 7 bases not matched to a gene; V was cut back by 3 bases and J by 0 bases. CDR1 and CDR2 (germline): SGHAT, FQNNGV. CDR3 protein: CASSFSGRVPFSYNEQFF. DNA for the CDR3: TGTGCCAGCAGCTTTAGCGGGAGGGTGCCATTCTCCTACAATGAGCAGTTCTTC.

The V gene is TRBV3-1 (or the pseudogene TRBV3-2), the J gene TRBJ1-1; D is perhaps TRBD1 (5 bases). V was shortened by 4 bases and J by 6 bases, with 18 bases between the two germline ends. CDR3 length equals 15 residues. Per germline, CDR1 LGHDT and CDR2 YNNKEL (reference sequence). The CDR3 region has the DNA TGTGCCAGCAGCCGGGGATGGGGGGGGATGGCTGAAGCTTTCTTT. Amino acid sequence: CASSRGWGGMAEAFF.

J is TRBJ2-2 and V is TRBV7-9, with D unclear. This CDR3 region has 12 residues. The V and J ends lost 2 bases and 6 bases respectively, with 4 bases between them. Germline CDR1 and CDR2: SEHNR and FQNEAQ (reference sequence). CDR3 nucleotide sequence: TGTGCCAGCAGCTTAACCGCCGGGGAGCTGTTTTTT. Protein product: CASSLTAGELFF.

DNA for the CDR3: TGTGCCAGCAGTAACAGATCCCCCACCATATATTTT. The encoded protein is CASSNRSPTIYF. The chain combines TRBV28 with TRBJ1-3; D unclear. The CDR3 consists of 12 residues. Germline V gene sequence: CDR1 MDHEN, CDR2 SYDVKM. The V end lost 5 bases, the J end lost 9 bases, and 11 bases lay between the germline ends.

The chain couples TRBV28 to TRBJ1-4, with 7 bases identical to TRBD1. CDR3 length: 14 residues. Looked up from germline, CDR1 is MDHEN and CDR2 is SYDVKM. V gave up 5 bases and J gave up 8 bases; unmatched junction bases: 8. In nucleotides, the CDR3 is TGTGCCAGCAGTACGACAGGGTGGGGCGAAAAACTGTTTTTT. Translating gives CASSTTGWGEKLFF.

V is TRBV15 and J is TRBJ2-5, with unresolved D. Trimming removed 1 base at V and 4 bases at J, with 7 bases between. The V gene's germline CDR1 is LNHNV and CDR2 YYDKDF (reference sequence). This CDR3 has 13 residues. The CDR3 protein is CATSRGQLETQYF. In nucleotides, the CDR3 is TGTGCCACCAGCAGAGGTCAGCTAGAGACCCAGTACTTC.

The chain couples TRBV11-3 to TRBJ2-7; D remains unclear. The CDR3 length is 13 residues. The germline V gene encodes CDR1 SGHNT and CDR2 YENEEA. The V end was cut by 2 bases, the J end by 0 bases, with 5 bases between. CDR3 sequence: CASSLSGSYEQYF. The CDR3 nucleotides are TGTGCCAGCAGCTTATCTGGCTCCTACGAGCAGTACTTC.

The rearrangement joins TRBV9 to TRBJ1-4; D is undetermined. V was clipped by 3 bases and J by 7 bases, with 16 bases between them. The CDR3 length is 15 residues. Germline loops: CDR1 SGDLS, CDR2 YYNGEE. The CDR3 DNA reads TGTGCCAGCAGCGGGCCTGGGTTAGGTGGTGAAAAACTGTTTTTT. Its protein is CASSGPGLGGEKLFF.

This chain uses TRBV5-1 with TRBJ1-2; D unclear. CDR3 length: 15 residues. With 7 bases removed from V and 4 bases from J, the gap between germline ends came to 20 bases. Germline V gene lookup returns CDR1 SGHRS and CDR2 YFSETQ. The CDR3 reads CASYNTAGEGYGYTF. The CDR3 nucleotides read TGCGCCAGCTATAATACTGCGGGAGAAGGCTATGGCTACACCTTC. Full variable domain (outside the CDR3, taken from reference TRBV5-1 and TRBJ1-2): KAGVTQTPRYLIKTRGQQVTLSCSPISGHRSVSWYQQTPGQGLQFLFEYFSETQRNKGNFPGRFSGRQFSNSRSEMNVSTLELGDSALYLCASYNTAGEGYGYTFGSGTRLTVV.

There are a few counts of this clone. This chain connects TRBV11-2 to TRBJ1-2; possible D gene TRBD1, 5 bases. V lost 5 bases, J lost 6 bases, and 13 bases lay in between. The CDR3 extends over 13 amino acids. The germline CDR1 and CDR2 sequences are SGHAT and FQNNGV. Here the CDR3 reads CASSRRRGDGYTF. For the CDR3, the DNA is TGTGCCAGCAGCCGCAGACGAGGGGATGGCTACACCTTC.

The J gene is TRBJ2-5, the V gene TRBV12-3 or TRBV12-4; no clear D. The V gene lost 1 base and the J gene lost 5 bases, with 8 bases spanning the gap. This CDR3 contains 13 residues. CDR3 amino acids: CASSLGSVETQYF. Here the CDR3 DNA reads TGTGCCAGCAGTTTAGGCTCTGTCGAGACCCAGTACTTC.

V usage is TRBV7-3 and J usage is TRBJ2-3; D uncertain. The CDR3 totals 14 residues. The germline CDR1 and CDR2 sequences are SGHTA and FQGTGA. Trimming shortened V by 2 bases and J by 2 bases, and 8 bases separated the two germline ends. CDR3 residues: CASSLSHATDTQYF. The DNA for the CDR3 is TGTGCCAGCAGCTTATCCCATGCCACAGATACGCAGTATTTT.

CDR3 protein: CASSPKAVSPTNEQFF. In DNA, the CDR3 is TGTGCCAGCAGCCCGAAGGCAGTAAGTCCTACTAATGAGCAGTTCTTC. This chain links TRBV9 with TRBJ2-1; D unclear. Trimming took 4 bases from V and 7 from J, leaving 21 bases between them. Germline values: CDR1 SGDLS, CDR2 YYNGEE. CDR3 length: 16 amino acids. Full variable domain (rest looked up from reference TRBV9 and TRBJ2-1): DSGVTQTPKHLITATGQRVTLRCSPRSGDLSVYWYQQSLDQGLQFLIQYYNGEERAKGNILERFSAQQFPDLHSELNLSSLELGDSALYFCASSPKAVSPTNEQFFGPGTRLTVL.

Only a few counts were recorded for this clone. The chain recombines TRBV4-1 with TRBJ2-7, with 9 bases identical to TRBD2. Trimming at V came to 6 bases and at J to 3 bases, leaving 6 bases not matched to a gene. Germline CDR1 MGHRA, CDR2 YSYEKL. The CDR3 is 14 amino acids. CDR3 region: CASSRLADIYEQYF. CDR3 sequence (DNA): TGCGCCAGCAGTCGACTAGCGGACATCTACGAGCAGTACTTC.

The count of this clone is one. This chain links TRBV7-9 with TRBJ1-2; 7 bases map to TRBD1. Trimming at V came to 5 bases and at J to 6 bases, leaving 9 bases not matched to a gene. The CDR3 is made up of 14 amino acids. The germline CDR1 and CDR2 sequences are SEHNR and FQNEAQ (reference sequence). The CDR3 bases are TGTGCCAGCAGCCGTAGTCCGGACAGGCATGGCTACACCTTC. Its protein product is CASSRSPDRHGYTF.

The chain combines TRBV7-4 with TRBJ1-5; 10 nucleotides align to TRBD1. The CDR3 consists of 17 residues. Per germline, CDR1 SGHVT and CDR2 SQSDAQ. V trimming: 0 bases; J trimming: 7 bases; junction bases outside the gene matches: 9. CDR3 DNA: TGTGCCAGCAGCTTAGCCCACGGGACAGGGGAGGTACAGCCCCAGCATTTT. Its protein is CASSLAHGTGEVQPQHF.

This sequence joins TRBV19 and TRBJ1-5; D might be TRBD1 (6 bases). Trimming stripped 6 bases from V and 7 bases from J, with 13 bases between. In germline, CDR1 is LNHDA, CDR2 SQIVND (reference sequence). The CDR3 extends over 13 amino acids. This CDR3 reads CASSRNRDQPQHF. Written as DNA, the CDR3 is TGTGCCAGTAGCCGGAACAGGGACCAGCCCCAGCATTTT.

The rearrangement uses TRBV20-1 and TRBJ2-4, with TRBD2 matching 8 bases. Germline CDR1 and CDR2: DFQATT and SNEGSKA (reference sequence). The CDR3 has 11 amino acids. The CDR3 bases are TGCACACTAGCGGTCGCGGACATTCAGTACTTC. This sequence encodes CTLAVADIQYF.

The rearrangement links TRBV9 to TRBJ1-1; D call uncertain. The CDR3 has 15 amino acids. The germline V and J ends were trimmed by 4 bases and 1 base, with 14 bases remaining between them. In germline, CDR1 is SGDLS, CDR2 YYNGEE. CDR3 DNA sequence: TGTGCCAGCAGCATGTCTTTGGACGGGAACACTGAAGCTTTCTTT. This sequence encodes CASSMSLDGNTEAFF. The complete variable domain, with remaining parts taken from reference TRBV9 and TRBJ1-1, reads DSGVTQTPKHLITATGQRVTLRCSPRSGDLSVYWYQQSLDQGLQFLIQYYNGEERAKGNILERFSAQQFPDLHSELNLSSLELGDSALYFCASSMSLDGNTEAFFGQGTRLTVV.

CDR3 residues: CASRYGTGKTAPLHF. The CDR3 bases are TGTGCCAGCAGGTATGGGACGGGAAAGACGGCACCCCTCCACTTT. This chain uses TRBV5-6 with TRBJ1-6; TRBD1 is a possible D gene (5 bases). The germline V gene has CDR1 SGHDT and CDR2 YYEEEE. Trimming removed 5 bases from V and 11 bases from J, with 20 bases in between. The CDR3 is made up of 15 amino acids.

The CDR3 bases are TGTGCCAGCAGCTTACCGGGACAGCCCCTAGGTGGCTACACCTTC. It translates to CASSLPGQPLGGYTF. V gene TRBV6-2 or TRBV6-3 combines with J gene TRBJ1-2; TRBD1 matches at 7 bases. Per the germline V gene, CDR1 is MNHEY and CDR2 is SVGEGT. The CDR3 runs to 15 residues. Trimming took 6 bases from V and 7 from J; bases not matched to a gene: 14.

This chain links TRBV11-3 with TRBJ1-6, with D possibly being TRBD1 (5 bases). The CDR3 is 15 residues long. With 11 bases removed from V and 0 bases from J, the gap between germline ends came to 14 bases. The germline V gene encodes CDR1 SGHNT and CDR2 YENEEA. CDR3 coding DNA: TGTGCCCAGTGGGGGGTAGTCTCCTATAATTCACCCCTCCACTTT. Its translation: CAQWGVVSYNSPLHF.